The clone carrying this TCR beta chain was detected ten times or more. From the 5' RACE reads, TCRdb called clonotypes with MiXCR, one entry per CDR3 protein. The table shows some 40,000 distinct CDR3 sequences, with more than 4.5% occurring only once. Deletions cut 0 bases from V and 2 bases from J, with 8 bases between. The CDR3 contains 15 residues. CDR1 is SGHAT and CDR2 is FQNNGV in the germline V gene. The sample originates from a study of early T cells in non-severe SARS-CoV-2 infection. Across the study: Alpha and beta chains were unpaired, from unsorted whole-blood bulk RNA.

The rearrangement joins TRBV11-2 to TRBJ2-1, with D perhaps TRBD2 (6 bases). The TCR comes from an adult who was a healthcare worker with PCR-confirmed SARS-CoV-2 infection or an uninfected control (not recorded which). This specimen was whole blood, taken at baseline. The CDR3 sequence is CASSLEIAAYNEQFF. The CDR3, as DNA: TGTGCCAGCAGCTTAGAAATAGCGGCCTACAATGAGCAGTTCTTC.